The present entry profiles one T cell receptor beta chain with its context. The antigen remains unidentified. These data come from a study of T cell responses to AZD1222 COVID-19 vaccine. Whole-study findings and limits: Two AZD1222 doses significantly raised spike-specific TCR breadth and depth over controls. CD4 TCRs covered the whole spike, strongest at regions 160-218 and 743-854.

Method: immunoSEQ multiplex PCR; TCRdb's copy keeps in-frame clones and lacks some. Among 150,000 to 200,000 clones, roughly 93% were seen once, and the ten largest hold around 0.9%. This CDR3 has 14 amino acids. From germline, CDR1 is LGHNA and CDR2 YSLEER. Trimming pared 4 bases from V and 8 bases from J, leaving 18 bases between. The chain combines TRBV4-3 with TRBJ2-7, with a possible D match to TRBD1 (6 bases). Sequencing used peripheral blood, obtained on day 0 of AZD1222 vaccination. This TCR derives from an adult in good health. The CDR3 is CASSPRYRQVQQYF. In DNA form, the CDR3 reads TGCGCCAGCAGCCCGAGATATAGACAGGTCCAGCAGTACTTC.